These 27 T cell receptor beta chains share one sample of origin, sequenced in a study of T cell repertoires in cytomegalovirus infection. TCRdb re-called the reads through MiXCR, storing one row per CDR3 protein. The sample shows about 310,000 distinct CDR3 sequences, roughly 25% of them seen only once. Their antigens are not known. Material: cultured PBMCs, obtained from culture after CMV antigen stimulation. The receptors derive from a human donor in good health (CMV status not recorded). Some clones in this sample may be carry-over from other donors' samples.

A single count supports this clonotype. V usage is TRBV28 and J usage is TRBJ1-4; D is undetermined. Looked up from germline, CDR1 is MDHEN and CDR2 is SYDVKM. V lost 7 bases and J lost 8, with 8 bases in between. The CDR3 spans 11 residues. Here the CDR3 DNA reads TGTGCCAGCACCTCCGGGGAAAAACTGTTTTTT. Amino acid sequence: CASTSGEKLFF.

The J gene is TRBJ1-4, the V gene TRBV7-9; D gene uncertain. The germline gives CDR1 SEHNR, CDR2 FQNEAQ (reference sequence). The V end was cut by 5 bases, the J end by 8 bases, with 6 bases between. The CDR3 is made up of 11 amino acids. The CDR3 DNA follows: TGTGCCAGCAGCCCAGTCGAAAAACTGTTTTTT. It specifies CASSPVEKLFF. The whole variable domain, remainder taken from reference TRBV7-9 and TRBJ1-4, is DTGVSQNPRHKITKRGQNVTFRCDPISEHNRLYWYRQTLGQGPEFLTYFQNEAQLEKSRLLSDRFSAERPKGSFSTLEIQRTEQGDSAMYLCASSPVEKLFFGSGTQLSVL.

The chain employs TRBV6-2 or TRBV6-3 and TRBJ1-6, with D possibly being TRBD1 (6 bases). CDR1 is MNHEY and CDR2 is SVGEGT in the germline V gene. V was pared by 5 bases and J by 9 bases, with 26 bases between. CDR3 size: 18 residues. CDR3: CASSQRRPGDGVGSPLHF. The DNA for the CDR3 is TGTGCCAGCAGTCAGCGGAGGCCAGGGGATGGGGTTGGTTCACCCCTCCACTTT.

This clonotype appeared a few times. The rearrangement joins TRBV15 to TRBJ2-3; 8 bases align to TRBD2. This CDR3 comprises 16 residues. Per germline, CDR1 LNHNV and CDR2 YYDKDF (reference sequence). V lost 0 bases and J lost 5; bases outside the gene matches: 7. The chain's CDR3 is CATSREGFGREDTQYF. Here the CDR3 DNA reads TGTGCCACCAGCAGAGAGGGATTCGGGAGGGAAGATACGCAGTATTTT. Looking up the rest from reference TRBV15 and TRBJ2-3 gives the full variable domain: DAMVIQNPRYQVTQFGKPVTLSCSQTLNHNVMYWYQQKSSQAPKLLFHYYDKDFNNEADTPDNFQSRRPNTSFCFLDIRSPGLGDTAMYLCATSREGFGREDTQYFGPGTRLTVL.

CDR3 amino acids: CASSYSSHRDRGPDTEAFF. Here the CDR3 DNA reads TGTGCCAGCAGTTACTCGTCACACCGGGACAGGGGGCCCGACACTGAAGCTTTCTTT. The rearrangement joins TRBV6-5 to TRBJ1-1; TRBD1 aligns across 12 bases. Germline V CDR1 and CDR2: MNHEY, SVGAGI. J was trimmed by 3 bases and V by 0 bases; bases with no gene match: 11. The CDR3 totals 19 residues.

The chain employs TRBV15 and TRBJ2-1; TRBD2 matches at 9 bases. CDR1 is LNHNV, CDR2 YYDKDF, per germline (reference sequence). V gave up 4 bases and J gave up 4 bases; unmatched junction bases: 5. The CDR3 covers 15 residues. The CDR3 nucleotides read TGTGCCACCAGCATTGGGACTAGCAGTTACAATGAGCAGTTCTTC. This codes for CATSIGTSSYNEQFF.

This clonotype was seen repeatedly, ten times or more. The chain couples TRBV12-3 or TRBV12-4 to TRBJ2-1; the D call may be TRBD1 or TRBD2 (5 bases each). Between the trimmed V and J ends, which lost 6 bases and 9 bases, there was a span of 18 bases. The CDR3 loop spans 14 amino acids. The CDR3 loop reads CASRGRDVGSEQFF. CDR3 DNA: TGTGCCAGCAGGGGCCGGGACGTTGGGAGTGAGCAGTTCTTC.

This sequence joins TRBV4-1 and TRBJ2-7; D possibly corresponds to TRBD1 (5 bases). Germline assignment: CDR1 MGHRA and CDR2 YSYEKL. The V and J ends lost 1 base and 3 bases respectively, with 13 bases between them. This CDR3 has 15 residues. Written as DNA, the CDR3 is TGCGCCAGCAGCCAAGCTATGCAGGGTATCTACGAGCAGTACGTC. Protein product: CASSQAMQGIYEQYV.

This clonotype was recorded a few times. This sequence joins TRBV3-1 and TRBJ1-5; possible D gene TRBD1, 5 bases. The germline V and J ends were trimmed by 1 base and 2 bases, with 12 bases remaining between them. The CDR3 has 16 amino acids. Germline V lookup: CDR1 LGHDT, CDR2 YNNKEL (reference sequence). The CDR3 sequence: CASSQAGRAGNQPQHF. The CDR3 nucleotides are TGTGCCAGCAGCCAAGCGGGCAGGGCTGGCAATCAGCCCCAGCATTTT. The whole variable domain, filled in from reference TRBV3-1 and TRBJ1-5, reads DTAVSQTPKYLVTQMGNDKSIKCEQNLGHDTMYWYKQDSKKFLKIMFSYNNKELIINETVPNRFSPKSPDKAHLNLHINSLELGDSAVYFCASSQAGRAGNQPQHFGDGTRLSIL.

The rearrangement uses TRBV7-2 and TRBJ2-5, with D maybe TRBD2 (5 bases). The ends were cut back, 1 base at V and 13 bases at J, with 13 bases in the middle. Germline CDR1 is SGHTA and CDR2 is FQGNSA. This CDR3 is built from 12 residues. The CDR3 DNA is TGTGCCAGCAGCTTAGGGGATCGCGGGCCGTACTTC. Its translation is CASSLGDRGPYF.

This clonotype was observed at least ten times. The chain recombines TRBV7-2 with TRBJ1-2, with a possible D match to TRBD1 (6 bases). Germline assignment: CDR1 SGHTA and CDR2 FQGNSA. The CDR3 loop spans 16 amino acids. Trimming took 6 bases from V and 8 from J, leaving 25 bases between them. The CDR3 nucleotides are TGTGCCAGCAGACATACCTGGGAGGGGGAGCTAGGGGGCTACACCTTC. This gives the protein CASRHTWEGELGGYTF.

In this sample, this clonotype turned up a few times. This chain uses TRBV7-6 with TRBJ2-1, with TRBD2 identical over 9 bases. Germline-derived CDR1 and CDR2 are SGHVS and FNYEAQ. This CDR3 contains 17 residues. J was trimmed by 5 bases and V by 0 bases; bases with no gene match: 8. The CDR3 nucleotides are TGTGCCAGCAGCTTAGCGTTGTTAGGACTAGCGCACAATGAGCAGTTCTTC. Its translation: CASSLALLGLAHNEQFF.

This rearrangement joins TRBV11-2 to TRBJ2-5; 9 nucleotides agree with TRBD1. The CDR3 is 16 amino acids. With 4 bases clipped from V and 6 bases from J, the junction kept 12 bases outside the gene matches. Germline assignment: CDR1 SGHAT and CDR2 FQNNGV. CDR3 nucleotide sequence: TGTGCCAGCAGCTGGGGAACCGGGACAGGGCGAAAGACCCAGTACTTC. It specifies CASSWGTGTGRKTQYF.

This clonotype was counted a few times. CDR3 sequence: CASSSGHSFEQYV. The DNA of the CDR3 is TGTGCCAGCAGTTCCGGACACTCTTTCGAGCAGTACGTC. The chain employs TRBV6-2 or TRBV6-3 and TRBJ2-7; perhaps TRBD1 as D (5 bases). V gave up 4 bases and J gave up 6 bases, with 13 bases separating them. Germline values: CDR1 MNHEY, CDR2 SVGEGT. The CDR3 runs to 13 residues.

The table lists this clonotype with many counts. The gene calls are TRBV7-2 and TRBJ2-3, with a weak D call TRBD1 (6 bases). The CDR3 length is 15 residues. CDR1 is SGHTA, CDR2 FQGNSA, per germline. V lost 6 bases and J lost 6, with 19 bases in between. CDR3 bases: TGTGCCAGCAGATCTCAAGGGGGTCGGGTGGATACGCAGTATTTT. It yields the protein CASRSQGGRVDTQYF.

J is TRBJ2-7 and V is TRBV19; the D gene could be TRBD1 or TRBD2 (6 bases each). Trimming stripped 3 bases from V and 2 bases from J, with 14 bases between. CDR3 length equals 15 residues. The germline gives CDR1 LNHDA, CDR2 SQIVND (reference sequence). This chain's CDR3 is CASSMRDTLAYEQYF. The CDR3 nucleotides read TGTGCCAGTAGTATGCGGGACACCTTGGCCTACGAGCAGTACTTC.

The chain uses TRBV20-1 and TRBJ1-5; D not resolved. In germline, CDR1 is DFQATT, CDR2 SNEGSKA (reference sequence). Trimming took 5 bases from V and 5 from J, leaving 13 bases between them. The CDR3 loop spans 13 amino acids. CDR3 in amino acids: CSAAGGIDQPQHF. CDR3 nucleotides: TGCAGTGCTGCGGGAGGTATCGATCAGCCCCAGCATTTT.

V and J are TRBV7-9 and TRBJ1-6; possibly TRBD1 for D (6 bases). CDR3 length: 14 amino acids. Deletions cut 6 bases from V and 10 bases from J, with 16 bases between. Germline-derived CDR1 and CDR2 are SEHNR and FQNEAQ (reference sequence). The CDR3 DNA is TGTGCCAGCAGTGGGGACGGGGGCGCATCACCCCTCCACTTT. Its translation: CASSGDGGASPLHF.

This clonotype has just a few counts. This sequence joins TRBV25-1 and TRBJ1-2; perhaps TRBD1 as D (5 bases). Germline V gene data show CDR1 as MGHDK and CDR2 as SYGVNS. The CDR3 loop spans 11 amino acids. Trimming took 3 bases from V and 8 from J, leaving 7 bases between them. This chain's CDR3 is CASSEGLGYTF. Here the CDR3 DNA reads TGTGCCAGCAGTGAGGGGCTCGGCTACACCTTC.

Only a few counts were recorded for this clonotype. The gene calls are TRBV12-3 or TRBV12-4 and TRBJ2-1; D remains unclear. Trimming cost V 1 base and J 10 bases, with 8 bases left between them. The CDR3 runs to 12 residues. The CDR3 region is CASSLGFSEQFF. For the CDR3, the DNA is TGTGCCAGCAGTTTAGGGTTTTCCGAGCAGTTCTTC.

The chain recombines TRBV12-3 or TRBV12-4 with TRBJ2-3; D might be TRBD2 (5 bases). The ends were cut back, 5 bases at V and 10 bases at J, with 13 bases in the middle. This CDR3 is 12 amino acids long. For the CDR3, the DNA is TGTGCCAGCAGTGAACCTAGCACGGCGCAGTATTTT. It encodes CASSEPSTAQYF.

This clonotype was picked up many times. The chain is built from TRBV7-2 and TRBJ1-5; a weak D match, TRBD1 (6 bases). This CDR3 spans 15 amino acids. Germline V gene lookup returns CDR1 SGHTA and CDR2 FQGNSA. V shed 1 base and J shed 3 bases, with 10 bases lying between them. The CDR3 sequence: CASSLVWGPNQPQHF. The DNA for the CDR3 is TGTGCCAGCAGCTTAGTTTGGGGGCCCAATCAGCCCCAGCATTTT. Filled out from reference TRBV7-2 and TRBJ1-5, the complete variable domain reads GAGVSQSPSNKVTEKGKDVELRCDPISGHTALYWYRQSLGQGLEFLIYFQGNSAPDKSGLPSDRFSAERTGGSVSTLTIQRTQQEDSAVYLCASSLVWGPNQPQHFGDGTRLSIL.

This clonotype showed up many times. V usage is TRBV7-6 and J usage is TRBJ2-1; D assignment may be TRBD1 or TRBD2 (5 bases each). The V gene's germline CDR1 is SGHVS and CDR2 FNYEAQ. This CDR3 region has 16 residues. The V gene lost 0 bases and the J gene lost 5 bases, with 14 bases spanning the gap. The CDR3 is CASSLAYTGRDNEQFF. The CDR3 coding sequence is TGTGCCAGCAGCTTAGCGTACACGGGGCGGGACAATGAGCAGTTCTTC.

This clonotype was counted between two and nine times. This sequence joins TRBV5-1 and TRBJ2-7; no definite D call. The CDR3 is made up of 15 amino acids. V was cut by 4 bases and J by 2 bases, with 16 bases left in between. Germline lookup yields CDR1 SGHRS and CDR2 YFSETQ. CDR3 sequence (DNA): TGCGCCAGCAGCCCATTAACAGATAGAACCTACGAGCAGTACTTC. Translated: CASSPLTDRTYEQYF.

The rearrangement joins TRBV7-2 to TRBJ2-5; tentative D call: TRBD2 (7 bases). V was pared by 7 bases and J by 5 bases, with 17 bases between. CDR3 length: 14 amino acids. Per the germline V gene, CDR1 is SGHTA and CDR2 is FQGNSA. The CDR3 coding sequence is TGTGCCAGCACCGGGGGGCCTGTGGGGGAGACCCAGTACTTC. Translating it yields CASTGGPVGETQYF.

The gene calls are TRBV29-1 and TRBJ1-2, with TRBD1 identical over 10 bases. V gave up 6 bases and J gave up 5 bases; unmatched junction bases: 6. Per the germline V gene, CDR1 is SQVTM and CDR2 is ANQGSEA. The CDR3 runs to 13 residues. This chain's CDR3 is CSVRDRGDYGYTF. The CDR3 DNA reads as TGCAGCGTCCGGGACAGGGGAGATTATGGCTACACCTTC.

The V call is TRBV12-3 or TRBV12-4, the J call TRBJ2-3, with 14 bases that match TRBD2. The junction had 10 bases not matched to a gene; V was cut back by 6 bases and J by 8 bases. The CDR3 sequence is 16 residues long. CDR3 nucleotide sequence: TGTGCCAGCAGCTTGACTAGCGGGAGGGCCGGAGGTACGCAGTATTTT. Amino acids: CASSLTSGRAGGTQYF.